The entry that follows covers one T cell receptor beta chain sequence. The target antigen is unknown. Using immunoSEQ multiplex PCR, the repertoire was profiled, and TCRdb retains in-frame clones only, with some absent. Of some 47,000 clones in the sample, 57% were seen once. The V end lost 4 bases, the J end lost 5 bases, and 15 bases lay between the germline ends. CDR1 and CDR2 (germline): MNHNY, SVGAGI (reference sequence). The CDR3 sequence is 15 residues long. This record belongs to a study of cytotoxic CD8 clonotypes in ibrutinib-treated CLL. The study, taken as a whole, reports: Having risen at ibrutinib response, clonality had fallen back toward baseline by progression.

The chain joins TRBV6-6 to TRBJ2-1, with D possibly matching TRBD1 (6 bases). This specimen was PBMCs, taken after 24 months of ibrutinib treatment. This TCR was recovered from a human donor with chronic lymphocytic leukemia. The CDR3 sequence is CASSSTWTENNEQFF. CDR3 DNA: TGTGCCAGCAGTTCCACCTGGACAGAGAACAATGAGCAGTTCTTC.